This paragraph reports one T cell receptor beta chain. What it recognizes is unknown. This entry comes from a study of radiation and T cells in renal cell carcinoma. General study results and limits: Dominant CDR3 motifs occupied more repertoire in irradiated than control tumors. No pretreatment tumor biopsies were available for baseline clonotypes.

Treatment noted: 15 Gy SBRT to primary tumor, nephrectomy 4 weeks later. The patient's renal cell carcinoma had clear cell pathology. Trimming took off 4 bases at V and 7 bases at J, with 7 bases between the two ends. The V gene's germline CDR1 is DFQATT and CDR2 SNEGSKA (reference sequence). This CDR3 is built from 10 residues. Some clones are missing from TCRdb's copy, which holds only in-frame ones; the method was immunoSEQ multiplex PCR. The table has 18,000 or so clones, 55% seen once. The sample was tumor tissue, taken from a patient whose treatment included radiotherapy and nephrectomy. The chain combines TRBV20-1 with TRBJ1-2; D is uncertain. This TCR derives from a man aged 50-60 years with renal cell carcinoma. DNA of the CDR3: TGCAGTGCTACCCCTGGTGGCTACACCTTC. It encodes CSATPGGYTF.